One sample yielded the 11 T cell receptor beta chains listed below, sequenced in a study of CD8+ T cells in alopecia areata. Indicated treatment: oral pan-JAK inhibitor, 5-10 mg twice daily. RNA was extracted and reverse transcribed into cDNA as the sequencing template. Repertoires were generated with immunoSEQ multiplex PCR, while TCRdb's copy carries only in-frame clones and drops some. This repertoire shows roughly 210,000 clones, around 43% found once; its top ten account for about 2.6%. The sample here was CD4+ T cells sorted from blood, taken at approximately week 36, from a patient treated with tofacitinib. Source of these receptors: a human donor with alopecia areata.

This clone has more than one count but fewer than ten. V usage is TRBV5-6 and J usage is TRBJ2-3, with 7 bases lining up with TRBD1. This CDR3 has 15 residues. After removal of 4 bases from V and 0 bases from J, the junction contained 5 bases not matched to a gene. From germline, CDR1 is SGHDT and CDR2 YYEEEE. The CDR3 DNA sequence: TGTGCCAGCAGCCCGAACAGGGGTAGCACAGATACGCAGTATTTT. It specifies CASSPNRGSTDTQYF.

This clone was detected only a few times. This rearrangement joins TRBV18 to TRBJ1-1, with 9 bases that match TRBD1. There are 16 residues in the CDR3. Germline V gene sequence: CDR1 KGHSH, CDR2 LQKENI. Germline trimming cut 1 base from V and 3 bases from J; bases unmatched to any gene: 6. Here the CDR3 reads CASSPQQGARYTEAFF. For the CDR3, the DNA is TGTGCCAGCTCACCACAACAGGGGGCACGGTACACTGAAGCTTTCTTT.

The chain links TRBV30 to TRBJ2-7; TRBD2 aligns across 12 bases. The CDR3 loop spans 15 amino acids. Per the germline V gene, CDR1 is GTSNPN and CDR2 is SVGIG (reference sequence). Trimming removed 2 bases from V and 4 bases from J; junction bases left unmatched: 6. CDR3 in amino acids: CAWSMTGTSGYEQYF. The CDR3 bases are TGTGCCTGGAGTATGACCGGGACTAGCGGGTACGAGCAGTACTTC.

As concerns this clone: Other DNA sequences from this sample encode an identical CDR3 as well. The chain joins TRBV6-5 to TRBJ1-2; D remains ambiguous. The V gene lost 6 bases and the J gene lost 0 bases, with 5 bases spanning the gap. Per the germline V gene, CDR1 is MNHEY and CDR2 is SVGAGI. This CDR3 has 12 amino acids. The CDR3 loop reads CASSPANYGYTF. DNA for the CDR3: TGTGCCAGCAGCCCCGCTAACTATGGCTACACCTTC.

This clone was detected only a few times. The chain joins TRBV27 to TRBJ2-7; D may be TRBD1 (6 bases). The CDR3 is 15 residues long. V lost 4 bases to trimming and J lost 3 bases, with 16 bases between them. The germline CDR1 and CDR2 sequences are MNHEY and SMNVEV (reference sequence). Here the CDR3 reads CASSYSRDNYYEQYF. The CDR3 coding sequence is TGTGCCAGCAGTTACTCCCGGGACAATTACTACGAGCAGTACTTC.

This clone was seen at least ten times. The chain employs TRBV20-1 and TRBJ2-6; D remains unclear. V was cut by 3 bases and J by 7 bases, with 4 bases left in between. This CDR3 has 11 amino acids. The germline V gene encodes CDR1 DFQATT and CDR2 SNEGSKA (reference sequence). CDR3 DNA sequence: TGCAGTGCTAGGGTTGCCAACGTCCTGACTTTC. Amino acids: CSARVANVLTF.

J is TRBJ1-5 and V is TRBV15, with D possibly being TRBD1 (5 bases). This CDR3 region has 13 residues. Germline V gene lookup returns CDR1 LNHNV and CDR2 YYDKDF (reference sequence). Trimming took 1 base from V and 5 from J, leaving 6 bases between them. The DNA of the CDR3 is TGTGCCACCAGCAGAGCGGGGGATCAGCCCCAGCATTTT. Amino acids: CATSRAGDQPQHF.

The CDR3 loop is CATSRAGTYGYTF. Written as DNA, the CDR3 is TGTGCCACCAGCAGAGCTGGGACTTATGGCTACACCTTC. The chain uses TRBV15 and TRBJ1-2, with a tentative D call TRBD1 (5 bases). From germline, CDR1 is LNHNV and CDR2 YYDKDF (reference sequence). The CDR3 is 13 amino acids. V was cut by 1 base and J by 5 bases, with 8 bases left in between.

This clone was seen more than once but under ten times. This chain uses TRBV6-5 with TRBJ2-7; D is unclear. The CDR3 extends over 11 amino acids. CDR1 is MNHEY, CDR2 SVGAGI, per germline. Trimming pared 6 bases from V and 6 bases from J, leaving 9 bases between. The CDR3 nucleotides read TGTGCCAGCAGCCCGACTGGCGAGCAGTACTTC. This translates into CASSPTGEQYF.

The CDR3 nucleotides are TGCGCCAGCAGCCAAGTCCGATCGTCCCAGTACTTC. Translated: CASSQVRSSQYF. The chain carries TRBV4-1 and TRBJ2-5, with D uncertain. The CDR3 loop spans 12 amino acids. Germline V gene data show CDR1 as MGHRA and CDR2 as YSYEKL. The V and J ends lost 1 base and 9 bases respectively, with 9 bases between them.

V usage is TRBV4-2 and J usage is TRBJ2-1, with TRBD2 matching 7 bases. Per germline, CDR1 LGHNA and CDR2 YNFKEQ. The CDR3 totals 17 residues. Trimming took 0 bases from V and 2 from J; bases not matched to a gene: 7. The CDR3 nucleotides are TGTGCCAGCAGCCAAGATATGAGAGCGGGGACCTACAATGAGCAGTTCTTC. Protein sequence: CASSQDMRAGTYNEQFF.